The sequence of this TCR beta chain was determined in a study of shared clonotypes between healthy human individuals. Clones were sequenced by immunoSEQ multiplex PCR, and TCRdb holds only the in-frame ones, with some missing. The sample yields some 500,000 clones, roughly four fifths seen once. Comment on this clone: A read error may account for a junction end that differs from germline.

This CDR3 region has 19 residues. Germline assignment: CDR1 LNHDA and CDR2 SQIVND (reference sequence). The specimen was PBMCs. This TCR was sampled from a woman between 40 and 55 years old in good health. Some clones in this sample may be carry-over from other donors' samples. The chain joins TRBV19 to TRBJ2-2, with 16 bases fitting TRBD2. This CDR3 is CASSPGLAGGPSKTGELFF. The CDR3 nucleotides read TGTGCCAGTAGTCCGGGACTAGCGGGAGGGCCCTCGAAGACCGGGGAGCTGTTTTTT.